This TCR beta chain originates from a study of T-cell memory formation after mild COVID-19. TCRdb used MiXCR to reprocess the 5' RACE reads, holding one entry per CDR3 protein. The table lists under 450,000 distinct CDR3 sequences, about a quarter of them singletons. Comments on this clonotype: Its antigen is undetermined.

Looked up from germline, CDR1 is GTSNPN and CDR2 is SVGIG (reference sequence). The CDR3 is 15 residues long. The V segment lost 0 bases and the J segment 5 bases; nucleotides outside the gene matches: 8. Regarding the study as a whole: The authors did not confirm SARS-CoV-2 specificity of second-wave clones peaking day 37. Day 15 to 85 contracting clones showed balanced CD4/CD8; day 15 to 37 expanders favored CD4+.

The genes are TRBV30 and TRBJ2-7; 9 positions match TRBD1. The sequencing sample was made of PBMCs or a T cell subset sorted from them (not recorded which). The sequence derives from an adult woman who had mild COVID-19 (a few samples of this study predate the infection). Cell type and time point are not known. CDR3 nucleotide sequence: TGTGCCTGGAGTGTAAGGGGACAGGGAGGCCACGAGCAGTACTTC. Translating gives CAWSVRGQGGHEQYF.